Described below is a single T cell receptor beta chain sequence and its context. Its antigen is not known. Other DNA sequences of this sample code for an identical CDR3. Primers: 60 Vbeta forward and 13 Jbeta reverse. The method was immunoSEQ multiplex PCR; TCRdb's version includes in-frame clones alone and lacks a portion of them. Seen here are approximately 100,000 clones, approximately 70% observed once, and the top ten hold less than 5%. V trimming: 7 bases; J trimming: 5 bases; junction bases outside the gene matches: 8. Germline CDR1 and CDR2: SGHRS and YFSETQ. The CDR3 length is 14 residues. This sample was included in a study of cytomegalovirus exposure and HLA in healthy donors. Overall study results and limits: Most likely, a cluster of highly shared sequence variants arose as a sequencing artifact. The study dropped some indistinguishable V segments, TRBV6-2 and TRBV6-3 among them.

The origin of this receptor is a woman between 18 and 29 years old in good health and CMV-seropositive. V is TRBV5-1 and J is TRBJ2-7, with 11 bases lining up with TRBD2. The sample was PBMCs. The CDR3 region is CASVRLAGGDEQYF. In DNA, the CDR3 is TGCGCCAGCGTAAGATTAGCGGGAGGGGACGAGCAGTACTTC. The complete variable domain, with remaining parts taken from reference TRBV5-1 and TRBJ2-7, reads KAGVTQTPRYLIKTRGQQVTLSCSPISGHRSVSWYQQTPGQGLQFLFEYFSETQRNKGNFPGRFSGRQFSNSRSEMNVSTLELGDSALYLCASVRLAGGDEQYFGPGTRLTVT.